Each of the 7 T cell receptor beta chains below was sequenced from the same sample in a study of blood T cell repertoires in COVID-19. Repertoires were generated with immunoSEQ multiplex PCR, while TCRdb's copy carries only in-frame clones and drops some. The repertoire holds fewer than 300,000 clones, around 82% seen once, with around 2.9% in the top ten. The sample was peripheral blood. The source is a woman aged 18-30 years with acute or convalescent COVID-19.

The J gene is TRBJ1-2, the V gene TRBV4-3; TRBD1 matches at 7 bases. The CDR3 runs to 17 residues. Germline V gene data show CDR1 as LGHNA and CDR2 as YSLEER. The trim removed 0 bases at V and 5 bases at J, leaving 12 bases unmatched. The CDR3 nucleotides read TGCGCCAGCAGCCAAGATATATTGGGGACAGCGGAGTATGGCTACACCTTC. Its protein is CASSQDILGTAEYGYTF.

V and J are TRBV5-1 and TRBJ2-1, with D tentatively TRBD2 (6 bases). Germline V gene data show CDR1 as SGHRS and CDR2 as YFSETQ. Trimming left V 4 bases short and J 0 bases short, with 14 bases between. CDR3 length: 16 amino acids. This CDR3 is CASSLSGASSYNEQFF. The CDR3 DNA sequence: TGCGCCAGCAGCCTTAGCGGAGCCAGCTCCTACAATGAGCAGTTCTTC.

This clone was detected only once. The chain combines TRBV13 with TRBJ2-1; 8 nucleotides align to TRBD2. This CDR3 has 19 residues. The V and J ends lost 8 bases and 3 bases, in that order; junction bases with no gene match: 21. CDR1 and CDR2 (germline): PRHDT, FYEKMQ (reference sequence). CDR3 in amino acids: CASDPTGGAIRGDYNEQFF. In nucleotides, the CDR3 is TGTGCCAGCGATCCGACCGGGGGGGCAATACGAGGGGACTACAATGAGCAGTTCTTC.

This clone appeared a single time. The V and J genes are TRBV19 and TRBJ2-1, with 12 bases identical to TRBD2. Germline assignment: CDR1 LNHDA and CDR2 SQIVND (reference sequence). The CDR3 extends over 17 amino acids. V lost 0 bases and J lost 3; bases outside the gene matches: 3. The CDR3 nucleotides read TGTGCCAGTAGTATAGATCTAGCGGGAGGGATCTACAATGAGCAGTTCTTC. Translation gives CASSIDLAGGIYNEQFF.

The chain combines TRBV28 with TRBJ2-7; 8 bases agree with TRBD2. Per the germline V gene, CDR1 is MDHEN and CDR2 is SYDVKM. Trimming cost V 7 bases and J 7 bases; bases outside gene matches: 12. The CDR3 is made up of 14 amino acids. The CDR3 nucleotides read TGTGCCAGCATAGGGACTAGGAGATTGGGGGAGCAGTACTTC. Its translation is CASIGTRRLGEQYF.

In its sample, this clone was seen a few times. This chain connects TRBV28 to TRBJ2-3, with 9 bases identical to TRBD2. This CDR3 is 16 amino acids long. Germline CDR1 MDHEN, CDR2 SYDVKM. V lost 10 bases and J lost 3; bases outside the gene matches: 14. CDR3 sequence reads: CATSTGTSLPTDTQYF. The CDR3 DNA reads TGTGCCACCTCAACCGGGACTAGCCTTCCGACAGATACGCAGTATTTT.

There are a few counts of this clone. The CDR3 DNA follows: TGTGCCAGCAGTTACGATGGACAGCCTACATATGGCTACACCTTC. Translation: CASSYDGQPTYGYTF. The rearrangement joins TRBV6-5 to TRBJ1-2; possibly TRBD1 for D (6 bases). Germline-derived CDR1 and CDR2 are MNHEY and SVGAGI. CDR3 size: 15 residues. V lost 2 bases and J 5 bases, leaving 15 bases between the germline ends.